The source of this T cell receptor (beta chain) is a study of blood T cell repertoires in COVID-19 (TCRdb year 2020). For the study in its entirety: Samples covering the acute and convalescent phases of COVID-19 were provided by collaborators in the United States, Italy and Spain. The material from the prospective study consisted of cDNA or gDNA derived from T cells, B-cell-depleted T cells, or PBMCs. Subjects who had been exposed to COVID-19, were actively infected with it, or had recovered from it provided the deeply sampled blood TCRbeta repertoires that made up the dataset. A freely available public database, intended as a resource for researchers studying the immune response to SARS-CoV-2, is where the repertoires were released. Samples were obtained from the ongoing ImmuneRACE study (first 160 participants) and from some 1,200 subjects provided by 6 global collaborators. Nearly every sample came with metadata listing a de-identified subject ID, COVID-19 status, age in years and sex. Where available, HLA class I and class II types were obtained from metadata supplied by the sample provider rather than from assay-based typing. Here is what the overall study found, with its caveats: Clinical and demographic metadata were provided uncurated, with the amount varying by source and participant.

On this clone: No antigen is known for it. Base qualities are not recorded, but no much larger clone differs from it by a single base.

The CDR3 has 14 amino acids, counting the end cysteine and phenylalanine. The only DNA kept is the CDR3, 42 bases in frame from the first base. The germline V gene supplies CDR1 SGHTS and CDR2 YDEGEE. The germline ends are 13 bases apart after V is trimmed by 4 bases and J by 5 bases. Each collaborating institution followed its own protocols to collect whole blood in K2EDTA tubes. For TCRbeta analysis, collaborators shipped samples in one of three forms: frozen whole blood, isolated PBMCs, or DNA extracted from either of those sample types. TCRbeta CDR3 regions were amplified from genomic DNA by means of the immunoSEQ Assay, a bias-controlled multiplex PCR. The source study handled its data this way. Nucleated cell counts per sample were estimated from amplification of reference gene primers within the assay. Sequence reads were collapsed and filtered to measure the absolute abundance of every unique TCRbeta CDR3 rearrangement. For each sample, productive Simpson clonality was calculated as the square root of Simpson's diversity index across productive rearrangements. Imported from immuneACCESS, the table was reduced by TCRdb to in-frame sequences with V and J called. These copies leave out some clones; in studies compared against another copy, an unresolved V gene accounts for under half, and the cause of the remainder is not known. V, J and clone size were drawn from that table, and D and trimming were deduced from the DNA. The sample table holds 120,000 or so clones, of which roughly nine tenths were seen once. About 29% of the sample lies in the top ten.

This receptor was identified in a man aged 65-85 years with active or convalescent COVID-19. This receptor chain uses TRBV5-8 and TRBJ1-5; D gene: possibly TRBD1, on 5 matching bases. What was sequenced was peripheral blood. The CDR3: CASSTGHLDQPQHF. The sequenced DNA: TGTGCCAGCAGCACCGGACATCTGGATCAGCCCCAGCATTTT.